This is a list of T cell receptor beta chains from one sample in a study of early T cells in non-severe SARS-CoV-2 infection. MiXCR, run by TCRdb on the 5' RACE reads, gives a single entry per CDR3 protein. Of roughly 99,000 distinct CDR3 sequences in the sample, over 8.5% were seen once. Specimen: whole blood. These TCRs come from an adult who was a healthcare worker with PCR-confirmed SARS-CoV-2 infection or an uninfected control (not recorded which). Each CDR3 is given with its conserved first and last residue. Each record gives: V gene, CDR3 protein.

V gene: TRBV9; CDR3 protein: CASSVETVTDTQYF
V gene: TRBV7-9; CDR3 protein: CASSLGDLTQETQYF
V gene: TRBV12-3/TRBV12-4; CDR3 protein: CASSWTGPTDTQYF
V gene: TRBV12-3/TRBV12-4; CDR3 protein: CASSPQALPGYTF
V gene: TRBV5-6; CDR3 protein: CASSLGGLRNEQFF
V gene: TRBV11-2; CDR3 protein: CASSRIGIPNEQYF
V gene: TRBV4-1; CDR3 protein: CASSRATNEKLFF
V gene: TRBV29-1; CDR3 protein: CSVRSLSGNIQYF
V gene: TRBV5-1; CDR3 protein: CASSPRGTVNEKLFF
V gene: TRBV20-1; CDR3 protein: CSAQDSRYMNTEAFF
V gene: TRBV7-6; CDR3 protein: CASGNAEGYTF
V gene: TRBV14; CDR3 protein: CASSPGPGPQYF
V gene: TRBV5-6; CDR3 protein: CASSLVAVYTDDQPQHF
V gene: TRBV7-2; CDR3 protein: CASSLVASGRYEQYF
V gene: TRBV10-3; CDR3 protein: CAISELTVNNEQFF
V gene: TRBV12-3/TRBV12-4; CDR3 protein: CASSLGMGPYEQYF
V gene: TRBV7-6; CDR3 protein: CASSLFGLIMGRRYNEQFF
V gene: TRBV12-3/TRBV12-4; CDR3 protein: CASSLERETQYF
V gene: TRBV20-1; CDR3 protein: CSARDEGTVTDTQYF
V gene: TRBV20-1; CDR3 protein: CSAKGAGERETQYF
V gene: TRBV5-5; CDR3 protein: CASSSGTLDNYGYTF
V gene: TRBV3-1; CDR3 protein: CASSQGAGRNSPLHF
V gene: TRBV20-1; CDR3 protein: CSASSGLVGHLGYTF
V gene: TRBV24-1; CDR3 protein: CATKSGETQYF
V gene: TRBV3-1; CDR3 protein: CASSNYLAGGYGELFF
V gene: TRBV29-1; CDR3 protein: CSVLQETQYF
V gene: TRBV2; CDR3 protein: CASPIAKNIQYF
V gene: TRBV16; CDR3 protein: CASSQSTGNTIYF
V gene: TRBV5-1; CDR3 protein: CASSDPNSLEAFF
V gene: TRBV7-2; CDR3 protein: CASSLDLGDTQYF